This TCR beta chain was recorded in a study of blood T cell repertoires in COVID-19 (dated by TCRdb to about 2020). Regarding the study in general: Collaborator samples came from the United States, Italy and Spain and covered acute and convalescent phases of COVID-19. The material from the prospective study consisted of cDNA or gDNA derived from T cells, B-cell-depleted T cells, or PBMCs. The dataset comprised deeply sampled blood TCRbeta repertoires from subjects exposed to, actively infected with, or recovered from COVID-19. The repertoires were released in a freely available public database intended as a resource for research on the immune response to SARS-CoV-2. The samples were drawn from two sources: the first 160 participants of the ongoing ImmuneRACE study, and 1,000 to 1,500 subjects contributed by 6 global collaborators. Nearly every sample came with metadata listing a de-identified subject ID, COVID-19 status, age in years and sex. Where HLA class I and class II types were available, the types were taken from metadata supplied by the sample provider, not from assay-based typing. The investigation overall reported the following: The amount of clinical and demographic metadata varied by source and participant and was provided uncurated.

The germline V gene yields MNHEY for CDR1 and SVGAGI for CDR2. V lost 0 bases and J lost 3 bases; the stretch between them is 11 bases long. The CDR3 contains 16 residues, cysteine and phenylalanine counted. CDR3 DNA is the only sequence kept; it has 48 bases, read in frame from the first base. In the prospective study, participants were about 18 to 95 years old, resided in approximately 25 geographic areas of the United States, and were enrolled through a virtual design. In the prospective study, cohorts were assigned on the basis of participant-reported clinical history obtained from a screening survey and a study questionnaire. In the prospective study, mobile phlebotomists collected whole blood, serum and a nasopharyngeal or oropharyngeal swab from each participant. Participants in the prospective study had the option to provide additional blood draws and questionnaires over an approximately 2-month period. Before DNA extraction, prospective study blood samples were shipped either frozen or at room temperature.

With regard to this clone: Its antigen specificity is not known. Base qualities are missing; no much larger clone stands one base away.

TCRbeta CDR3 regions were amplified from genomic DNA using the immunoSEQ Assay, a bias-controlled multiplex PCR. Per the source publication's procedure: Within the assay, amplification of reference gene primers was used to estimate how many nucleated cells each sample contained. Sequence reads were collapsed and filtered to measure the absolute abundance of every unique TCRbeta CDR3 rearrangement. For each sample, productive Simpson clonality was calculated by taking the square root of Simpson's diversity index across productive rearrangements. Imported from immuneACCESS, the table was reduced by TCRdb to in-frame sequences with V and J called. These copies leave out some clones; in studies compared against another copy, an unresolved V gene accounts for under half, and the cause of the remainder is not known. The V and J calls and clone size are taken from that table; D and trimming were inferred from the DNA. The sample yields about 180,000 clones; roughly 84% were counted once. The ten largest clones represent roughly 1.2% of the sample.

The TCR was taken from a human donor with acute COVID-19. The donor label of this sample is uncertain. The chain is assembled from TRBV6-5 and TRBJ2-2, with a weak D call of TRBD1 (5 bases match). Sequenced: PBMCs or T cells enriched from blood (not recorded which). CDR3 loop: CASSYSGKGDTGELFF. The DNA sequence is TGTGCCAGCAGTTACTCGGGCAAAGGGGACACCGGGGAGCTGTTTTTT.